A single sample gave rise to the 4 T cell receptor beta chains below, sequenced in a study of cytomegalovirus exposure and HLA in healthy donors. In the PCR, 60 Vbeta and 13 Jbeta primers were used. TCRdb's copy holds only in-frame clones and misses some; the assay was immunoSEQ multiplex PCR. The profile covers some 83,000 clones, with roughly 75% appearing a single time and roughly 4.2% taken by the ten largest. The specimen sequenced was PBMCs. These receptors all stem from a man between 60 and 70 years old in good health and CMV-seronegative.

This clone has a handful of counts. The CDR3 loop reads CASQEGPTEAFF. The CDR3 DNA follows: TGTGCCAGCCAAGAGGGCCCCACTGAAGCTTTCTTT. The rearrangement joins TRBV6-6 to TRBJ1-1, with D uncertain. Between the trimmed V and J ends, which lost 8 bases and 4 bases, there was a span of 11 bases. The V gene's germline CDR1 is MNHNY and CDR2 SVGAGI (reference sequence). The CDR3 runs 12 residues.

The V and J genes are TRBV9 and TRBJ1-4; the D is unclear. The germline gives CDR1 SGDLS, CDR2 YYNGEE. The CDR3 contains 15 residues. Trimming stripped 3 bases from V and 5 bases from J, with 14 bases between. The CDR3, as DNA: TGTGCCAGCAGCGGATACGGAGTCCCGAATGAAAAACTGTTTTTT. The encoded protein is CASSGYGVPNEKLFF.

This chain links TRBV5-1 with TRBJ2-3; 8 nucleotides agree with TRBD1. CDR1 and CDR2 (germline): SGHRS, YFSETQ. Unmatched junction bases numbered 5, after V lost 2 bases and J lost 0 bases. This CDR3 spans 16 amino acids. The CDR3 here is CASSFGTGISTDTQYF. The CDR3 DNA follows: TGCGCCAGCAGCTTCGGGACAGGAATTAGCACAGATACGCAGTATTTT.

The gene calls are TRBV7-3 and TRBJ2-1; 7 bases fit TRBD1. The CDR3 runs 13 residues. V lost 4 bases to trimming and J lost 7 bases; unmatched junction nucleotides: 4. From germline, CDR1 is SGHTA and CDR2 FQGTGA. The DNA of the CDR3 is TGTGCCAGCAGCTCGGGACAGTGGAATGAGCAGTTCTTC. Its translation: CASSSGQWNEQFF.